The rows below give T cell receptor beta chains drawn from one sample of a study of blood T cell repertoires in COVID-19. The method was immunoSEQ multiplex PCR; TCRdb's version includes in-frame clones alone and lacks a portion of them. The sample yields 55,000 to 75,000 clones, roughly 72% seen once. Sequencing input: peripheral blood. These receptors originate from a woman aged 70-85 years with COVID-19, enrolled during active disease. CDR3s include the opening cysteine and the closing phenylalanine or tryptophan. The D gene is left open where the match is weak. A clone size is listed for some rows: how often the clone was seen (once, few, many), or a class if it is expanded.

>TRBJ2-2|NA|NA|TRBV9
TGTGCCAGCAGCGCAGGAAAGGGGCCCGCGAACACCGGGGAGCTGTTTTTT
CASSAGKGPANTGELFF
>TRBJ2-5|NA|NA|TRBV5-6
TGTGCCAGCAGCTTGCGGACTCCTCAAGAGACCCAGTACTTC
CASSLRTPQETQYF
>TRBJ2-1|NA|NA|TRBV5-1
TGCGCCAGCAGCTTGGAAGGCAGGGTCAATGAGCAGTTCTTC
CASSLEGRVNEQFF
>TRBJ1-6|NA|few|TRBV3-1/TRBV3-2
TGTGCCAGCAGCCAAGAATTGACTGGAGGACCCCTCCACTTT
CASSQELTGGPLHF
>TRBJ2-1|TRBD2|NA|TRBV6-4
TGTGCCAGCAGTCAACTAGCGGGAGGACTAAATGAGCAGTTCTTC
CASSQLAGGLNEQFF
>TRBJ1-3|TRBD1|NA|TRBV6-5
TGTGCCAGCACCGGGGGCAGGGGGTATGGAAACACCATATATTTT
CASTGGRGYGNTIYF
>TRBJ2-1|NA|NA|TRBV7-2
TGTGCCAGCAGCTTAGGTGCAGCGGGTCTTACCTACAATGAGCAGTTCTTC
CASSLGAAGLTYNEQFF
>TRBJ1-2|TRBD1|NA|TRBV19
TGTGCCACCCAGGGGGCTAACTATGGCTACACCTTC
CATQGANYGYTF
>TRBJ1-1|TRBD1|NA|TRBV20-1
TGCAGTGCTAGTAACATGGGGAGGGGACAGGGAAAGAACACTGAAGCTTTCTTT
CSASNMGRGQGKNTEAFF
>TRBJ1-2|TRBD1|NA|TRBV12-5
TGTGCTAGTGGTTCGAACCCTCCGGGACAGAGCTATGGCTACACCTTC
CASGSNPPGQSYGYTF
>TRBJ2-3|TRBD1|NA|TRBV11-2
TGTGCCAGCAGCTTACGGCAAGGGACAGGGGTAGGAACAGATACGCAGTATTTT
CASSLRQGTGVGTDTQYF
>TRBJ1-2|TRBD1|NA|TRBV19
TGTGCCAGCCCCCGACAGGGACCTAGGGGTGGGTATGGCTACACCTTC
CASPRQGPRGGYGYTF
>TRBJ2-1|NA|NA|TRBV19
TGTGCCAGTAGTGGTGTCTGGCAGAACTACAATGAGCAGTTCTTC
CASSGVWQNYNEQFF